Included here is one T cell receptor (beta chain) sequence, with context. This sample is drawn from a study of blood T cell repertoires in COVID-19. Study background: The cDNA or gDNA used as material had been derived from T cells, B-cell-depleted T cells, or PBMCs.

Germline-derived CDR1 and CDR2 are SGHTA and FQGTGA. The V end lost 3 bases, the J end lost 5 bases, and 5 bases lay between the germline ends. CDR3 length: 13 amino acids. Original methodology: Researchers report that nucleated cell counts were estimated from reference gene primer amplification. Assay: immunoSEQ multiplex PCR; the TCRdb copy retains only in-frame clones and omits some. V and J calls plus clone size are reproduced from that table; the DNA served to infer D and trimming. The sample shows 100,000 to 150,000 clones, less than 80% of them seen only once. The rearrangement uses TRBV7-3 and TRBJ1-6; D unclear. The specimen sequenced was peripheral blood. The TCR originated in a man between 45 and 60 years old with acute or convalescent COVID-19. CDR3 DNA sequence: TGTGCCAGCAGCTTGGCCCATAATTCACCCCTCCACTTT. This encodes CASSLAHNSPLHF.